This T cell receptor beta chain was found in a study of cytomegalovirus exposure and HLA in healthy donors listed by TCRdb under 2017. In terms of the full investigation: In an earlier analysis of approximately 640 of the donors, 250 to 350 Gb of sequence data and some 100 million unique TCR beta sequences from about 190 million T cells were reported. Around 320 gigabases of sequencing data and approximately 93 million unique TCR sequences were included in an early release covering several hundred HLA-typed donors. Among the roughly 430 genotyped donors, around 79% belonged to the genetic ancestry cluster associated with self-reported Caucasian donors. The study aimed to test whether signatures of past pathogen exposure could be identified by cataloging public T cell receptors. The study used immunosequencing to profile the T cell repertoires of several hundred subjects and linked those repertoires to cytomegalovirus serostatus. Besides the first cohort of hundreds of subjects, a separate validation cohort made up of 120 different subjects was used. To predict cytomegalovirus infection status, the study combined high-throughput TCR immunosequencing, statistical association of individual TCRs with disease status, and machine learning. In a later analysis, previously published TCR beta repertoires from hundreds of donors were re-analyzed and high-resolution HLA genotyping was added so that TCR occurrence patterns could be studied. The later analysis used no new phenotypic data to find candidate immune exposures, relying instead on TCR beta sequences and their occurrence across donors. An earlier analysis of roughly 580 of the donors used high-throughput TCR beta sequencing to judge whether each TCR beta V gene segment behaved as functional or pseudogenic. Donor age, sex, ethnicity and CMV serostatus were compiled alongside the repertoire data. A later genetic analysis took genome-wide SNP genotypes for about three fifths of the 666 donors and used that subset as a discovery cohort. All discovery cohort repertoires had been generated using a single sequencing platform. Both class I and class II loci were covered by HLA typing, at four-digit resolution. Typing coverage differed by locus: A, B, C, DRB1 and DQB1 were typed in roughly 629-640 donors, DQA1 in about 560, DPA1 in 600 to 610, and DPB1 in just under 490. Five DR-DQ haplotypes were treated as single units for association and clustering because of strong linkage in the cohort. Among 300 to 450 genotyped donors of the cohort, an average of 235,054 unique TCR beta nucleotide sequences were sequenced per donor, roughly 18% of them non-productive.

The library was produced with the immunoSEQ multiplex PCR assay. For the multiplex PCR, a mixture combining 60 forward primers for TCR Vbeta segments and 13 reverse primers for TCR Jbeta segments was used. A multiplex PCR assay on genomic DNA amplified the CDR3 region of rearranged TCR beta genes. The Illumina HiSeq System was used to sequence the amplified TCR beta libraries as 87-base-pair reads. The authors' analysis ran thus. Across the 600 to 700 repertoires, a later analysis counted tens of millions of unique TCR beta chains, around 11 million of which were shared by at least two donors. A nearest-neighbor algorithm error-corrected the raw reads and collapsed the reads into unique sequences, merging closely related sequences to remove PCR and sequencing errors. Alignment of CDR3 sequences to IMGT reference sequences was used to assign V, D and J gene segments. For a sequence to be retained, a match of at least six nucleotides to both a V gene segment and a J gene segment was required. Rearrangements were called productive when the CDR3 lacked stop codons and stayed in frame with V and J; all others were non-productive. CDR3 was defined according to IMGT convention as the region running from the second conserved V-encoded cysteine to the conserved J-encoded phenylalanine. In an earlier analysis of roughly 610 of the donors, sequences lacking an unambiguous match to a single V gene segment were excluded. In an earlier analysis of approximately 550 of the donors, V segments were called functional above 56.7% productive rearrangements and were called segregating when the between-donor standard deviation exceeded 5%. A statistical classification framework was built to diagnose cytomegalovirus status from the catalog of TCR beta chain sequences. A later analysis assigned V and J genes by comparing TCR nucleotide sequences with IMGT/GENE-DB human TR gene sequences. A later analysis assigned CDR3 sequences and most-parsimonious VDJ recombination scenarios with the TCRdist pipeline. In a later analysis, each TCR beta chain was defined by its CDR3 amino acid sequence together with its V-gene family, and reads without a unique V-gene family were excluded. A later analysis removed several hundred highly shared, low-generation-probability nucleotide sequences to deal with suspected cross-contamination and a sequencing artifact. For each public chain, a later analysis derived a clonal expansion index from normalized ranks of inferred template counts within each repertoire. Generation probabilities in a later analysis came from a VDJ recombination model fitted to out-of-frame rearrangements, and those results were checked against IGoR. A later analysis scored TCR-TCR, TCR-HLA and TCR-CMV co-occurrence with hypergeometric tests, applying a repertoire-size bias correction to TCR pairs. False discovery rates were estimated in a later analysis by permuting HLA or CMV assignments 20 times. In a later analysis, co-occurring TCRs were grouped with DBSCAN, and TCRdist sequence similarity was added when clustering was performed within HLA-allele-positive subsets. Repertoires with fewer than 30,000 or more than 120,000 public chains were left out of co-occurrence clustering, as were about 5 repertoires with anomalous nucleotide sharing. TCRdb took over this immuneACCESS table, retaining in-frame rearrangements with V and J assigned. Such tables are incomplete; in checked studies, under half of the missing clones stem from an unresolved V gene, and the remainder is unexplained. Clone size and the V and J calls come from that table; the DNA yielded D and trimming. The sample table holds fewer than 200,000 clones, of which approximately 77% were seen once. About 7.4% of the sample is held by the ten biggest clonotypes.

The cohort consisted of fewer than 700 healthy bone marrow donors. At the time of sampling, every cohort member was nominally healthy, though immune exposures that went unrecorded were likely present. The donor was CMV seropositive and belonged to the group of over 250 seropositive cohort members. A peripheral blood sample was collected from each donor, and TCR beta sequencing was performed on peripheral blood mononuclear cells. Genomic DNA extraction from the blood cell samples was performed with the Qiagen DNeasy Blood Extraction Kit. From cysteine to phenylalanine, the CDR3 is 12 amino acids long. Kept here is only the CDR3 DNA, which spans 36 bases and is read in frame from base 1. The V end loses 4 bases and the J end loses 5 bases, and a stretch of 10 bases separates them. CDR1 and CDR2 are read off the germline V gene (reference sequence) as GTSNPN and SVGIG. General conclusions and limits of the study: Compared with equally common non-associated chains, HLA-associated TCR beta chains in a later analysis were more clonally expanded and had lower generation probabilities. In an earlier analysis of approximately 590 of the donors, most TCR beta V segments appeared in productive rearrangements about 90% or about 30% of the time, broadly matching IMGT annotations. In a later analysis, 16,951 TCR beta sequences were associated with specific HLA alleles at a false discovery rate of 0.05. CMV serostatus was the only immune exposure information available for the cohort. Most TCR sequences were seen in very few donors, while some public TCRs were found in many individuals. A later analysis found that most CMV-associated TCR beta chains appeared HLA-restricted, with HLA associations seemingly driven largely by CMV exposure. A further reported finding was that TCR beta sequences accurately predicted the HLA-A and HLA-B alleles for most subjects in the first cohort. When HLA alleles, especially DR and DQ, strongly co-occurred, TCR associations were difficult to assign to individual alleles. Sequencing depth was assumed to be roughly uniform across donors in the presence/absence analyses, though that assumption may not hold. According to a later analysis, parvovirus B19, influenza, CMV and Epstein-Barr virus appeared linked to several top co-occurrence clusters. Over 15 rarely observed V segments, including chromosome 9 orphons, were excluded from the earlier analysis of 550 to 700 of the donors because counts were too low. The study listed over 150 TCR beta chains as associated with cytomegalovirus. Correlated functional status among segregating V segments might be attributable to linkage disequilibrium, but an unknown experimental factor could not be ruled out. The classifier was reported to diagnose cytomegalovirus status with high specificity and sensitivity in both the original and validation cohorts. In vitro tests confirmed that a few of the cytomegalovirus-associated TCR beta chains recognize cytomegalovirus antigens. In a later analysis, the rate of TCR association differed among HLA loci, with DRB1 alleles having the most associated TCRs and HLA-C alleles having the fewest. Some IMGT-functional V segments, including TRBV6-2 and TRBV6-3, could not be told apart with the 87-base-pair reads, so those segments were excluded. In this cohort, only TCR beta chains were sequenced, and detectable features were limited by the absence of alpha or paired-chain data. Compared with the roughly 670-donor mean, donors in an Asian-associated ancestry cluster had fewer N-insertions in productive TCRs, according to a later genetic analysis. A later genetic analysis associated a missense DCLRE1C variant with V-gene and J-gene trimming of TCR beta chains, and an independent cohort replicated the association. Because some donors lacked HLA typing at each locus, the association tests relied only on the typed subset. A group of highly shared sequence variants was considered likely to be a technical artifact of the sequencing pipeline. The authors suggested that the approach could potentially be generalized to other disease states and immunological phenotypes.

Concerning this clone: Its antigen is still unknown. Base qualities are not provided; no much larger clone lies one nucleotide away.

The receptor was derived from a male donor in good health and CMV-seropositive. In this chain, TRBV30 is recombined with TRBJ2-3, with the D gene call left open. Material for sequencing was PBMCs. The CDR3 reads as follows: CAWNEWRDTQYF. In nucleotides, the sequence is TGTGCCTGGAATGAGTGGAGAGATACGCAGTATTTT.